What follows describes a single T cell receptor beta chain. Its antigen is not identified. Additional DNA sequences in this sample encode the identical CDR3. The PCR was carried out with 60 Vbeta primers and 13 Jbeta primers. Method: immunoSEQ multiplex PCR; TCRdb's copy keeps in-frame clones and lacks some. The data show around 60,000 clones, roughly 73% seen once. These data are taken from a study of cytomegalovirus exposure and HLA in healthy donors. Study information: Earlier work reported 110 million or so unique TCR beta sequences from 150 million to 200 million T cells. Findings and caveats of the study: For presence/absence analyses, sequencing depth was assumed to be roughly uniform across donors. TCR beta chains associated with HLA were, in a later analysis, more clonally expanded than equally common others. Previously analyzed data showed that most TCR beta V segments were productive at a frequency of about 87% or about 30%.

Germline CDR1 and CDR2: MNHNS and SASEGT. CDR3 size: 13 residues. V was shortened by 7 bases and J by 10 bases, with 18 bases between the two germline ends. The material sequenced was PBMCs. The rearrangement uses TRBV6-1 and TRBJ2-3, with a tentative D call TRBD2 (6 bases). The receptor was isolated from a woman aged 35 to 49 in good health and CMV-seropositive. The CDR3 nucleotides read TGTGCCAGCACCACGAATTTGGGCGGGGCGCAGTATTTT. Its protein product is CASTTNLGGAQYF.